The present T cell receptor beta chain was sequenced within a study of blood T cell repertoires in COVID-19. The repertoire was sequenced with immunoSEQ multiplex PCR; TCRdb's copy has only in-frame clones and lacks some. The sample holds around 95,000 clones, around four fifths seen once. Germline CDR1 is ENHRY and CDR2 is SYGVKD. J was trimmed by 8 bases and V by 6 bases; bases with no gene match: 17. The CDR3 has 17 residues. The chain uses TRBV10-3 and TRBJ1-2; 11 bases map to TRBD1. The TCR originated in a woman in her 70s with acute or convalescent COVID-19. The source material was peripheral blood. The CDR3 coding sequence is TGTGCCATCAGCGATCTTAGGACAGGGGGCGAGGGGATGGGCTACACCTTC. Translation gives CAISDLRTGGEGMGYTF.